This T cell receptor (beta chain) was identified in a study of technical replicates of blood from a few donors. The data were produced by immunoSEQ multiplex PCR, yet TCRdb's version contains in-frame clones alone and is incomplete. The repertoire consists of about 74,000 clones, with about 81% occurring once and the leading ten covering around 4%. The V gene end was trimmed by 5 bases and the J gene end by 3 bases; junction bases not matched to a gene: 5. The CDR3 consists of 15 residues. Germline V gene sequence: CDR1 SGHTA, CDR2 FQGTGA. Sequenced sample: PBMCs. This clonotype originated in a human donor in good health. Some clones in this sample may be carry-over from other donors' samples. J is TRBJ2-7 and V is TRBV7-3, with TRBD2 identical over 12 bases. CDR3 loop: CASSVTSGGFYEQYF. In DNA, the CDR3 is TGTGCCAGCAGCGTCACTAGCGGGGGGTTCTACGAGCAGTACTTC. The whole variable domain, remainder taken from reference TRBV7-3 and TRBJ2-7, is GAGVSQTPSNKVTEKGKYVELRCDPISGHTALYWYRQSLGQGPEFLIYFQGTGAADDSGLPNDRFFAVRPEGSVSTLKIQRTERGDSAVYLCASSVTSGGFYEQYFGPGTRLTVT.